This T cell receptor beta chain was recorded in a study of PD-L1 blockade in urothelial cancer. For the study at large: Analyses were performed on blood at 3 weeks after treatment start (the second dose) and at 6 weeks.

Disease in patients was locally advanced or metastatic urothelial carcinoma. Germline V gene data show CDR1 as SGHRS and CDR2 as YFSETQ. The V gene end was trimmed by 2 bases and the J gene end by 8 bases; junction bases not matched to a gene: 8. The CDR3 totals 15 residues. The authors spiked synthetic TCR analog templates into each PCR. Sequencing was performed with immunoSEQ multiplex PCR; in TCRdb, only in-frame clones are kept and a portion is missing. The sample contains 35,000 or so clones, around 80% of which appear only once. The sequence was collected from a man aged 60-69 years with urothelial cancer. The chain recombines TRBV5-1 with TRBJ1-3, with 9 bases matching TRBD1. The sample was PBMCs, taken around atezolizumab (anti-PD-L1) treatment. In DNA form, the CDR3 reads TGCGCCAGCAGCTTCTCAGGACAGGGGACGGACACCATATATTTT. This codes for CASSFSGQGTDTIYF.